This T cell receptor beta chain was recorded in a study of breast tumors, draining lymph nodes, adjacent tissues. TCRdb called the multiplex PCR reads again in MiXCR, with one record for every CDR3 protein. The sample contains about 63,000 distinct CDR3 sequences, roughly 59% of which appear only once. Study observations and caveats: That most tumor T cells come from lymph nodes remained unproven. The data were judged consistent with most tumor T cells coming from lymph node and expanding in tumor. Tumor TCR diversity was below lymph nodes but above nontumor tissue. Tumor and nontumor repertoires were significantly more similar in luminal-like than in basal-like breast cancer.

This clonotype occurred once. Its antigen is currently unknown. Trimming shortened V by 6 bases and J by 6 bases, and 12 bases separated the two germline ends. Per germline, CDR1 SEHNR and CDR2 FQNEAQ (reference sequence). CDR3 length: 12 amino acids. The material sequenced was breast tumor tissue. This TCR was sampled from a female donor with breast cancer. Some clones in this sample may be carry-over from other donors' samples. The J gene is TRBJ2-7, the V gene TRBV7-9; D is ambiguous. The CDR3 nucleotides are TGTGCCAGCAGTAGGGTGGATGCCGAGCAGTACTTC. This sequence encodes CASSRVDAEQYF.